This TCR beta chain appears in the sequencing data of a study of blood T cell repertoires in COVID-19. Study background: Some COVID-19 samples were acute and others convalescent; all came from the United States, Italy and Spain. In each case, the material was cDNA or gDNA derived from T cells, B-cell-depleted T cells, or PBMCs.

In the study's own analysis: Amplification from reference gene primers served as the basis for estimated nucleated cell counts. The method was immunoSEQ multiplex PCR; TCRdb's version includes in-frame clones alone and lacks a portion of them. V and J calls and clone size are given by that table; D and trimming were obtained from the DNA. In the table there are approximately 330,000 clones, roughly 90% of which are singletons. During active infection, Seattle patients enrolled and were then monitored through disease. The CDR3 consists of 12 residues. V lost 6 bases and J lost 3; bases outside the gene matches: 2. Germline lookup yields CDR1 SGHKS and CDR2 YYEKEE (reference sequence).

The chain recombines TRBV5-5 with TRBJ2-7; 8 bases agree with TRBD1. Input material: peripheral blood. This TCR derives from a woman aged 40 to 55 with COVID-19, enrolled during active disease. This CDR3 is CASTTGGYEQYF. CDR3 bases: TGTGCCAGCACCACAGGGGGCTACGAGCAGTACTTC.